The 7 T cell receptor beta chains in this list originate from one sample, sequenced in a study of control samples from healthy donors and cancer patients. The assay was immunoSEQ multiplex PCR, and TCRdb's table has in-frame clones only and misses some. The sample holds around 200,000 clones, 85% to 95% seen once. Material: blood. These receptors were taken from a man aged 18 to 35 in good health.

This clone came up once. The chain couples TRBV10-3 to TRBJ1-5; D is perhaps TRBD1 (5 bases). Trimming stripped 4 bases from V and 0 bases from J, with 16 bases between. CDR1 and CDR2 (germline): ENHRY, SYGVKD. The CDR3 is 17 residues long. The CDR3 DNA reads as TGTGCCATCAGTGGACAGCCGAGGAGAGCTAGCAATCAGCCCCAGCATTTT. This encodes CAISGQPRRASNQPQHF.

The chain uses TRBV18 and TRBJ2-3; D might be TRBD2 (5 bases). Germline CDR1 and CDR2: KGHSH and LQKENI. CDR3 size: 14 residues. V lost 2 bases, J lost 7 bases, and 13 bases lay in between. The CDR3 reads CASSPYAGIYTQYF. The CDR3 nucleotides are TGTGCCAGCTCACCATATGCCGGGATCTATACGCAGTATTTT.

The chain couples TRBV9 to TRBJ2-7, with 7 bases fitting TRBD1. The germline V gene encodes CDR1 SGDLS and CDR2 YYNGEE. Germline trimming cut 0 bases from V and 3 bases from J; bases unmatched to any gene: 9. The CDR3 is 16 residues long. This CDR3 is CASSVASGQGVYEQYF. The CDR3 DNA is TGTGCCAGCAGCGTAGCTTCGGGGCAGGGGGTCTACGAGCAGTACTTC.

The chain combines TRBV12-3 or TRBV12-4 with TRBJ1-1; D is ambiguous. The CDR3 contains 13 residues. Trimming shortened V by 2 bases and J by 1 base, and 5 bases separated the two germline ends. CDR3 region: CASSLRANTEAFF. The CDR3 bases are TGTGCCAGCAGTTTACGGGCGAACACTGAAGCTTTCTTT.

The chain carries TRBV2 and TRBJ1-3; D might be TRBD1 (5 bases). This CDR3 contains 15 residues. CDR1 and CDR2 (germline): SNHLY, FYNNEI. Trimming took 4 bases from V and 0 from J, leaving 10 bases between them. The DNA for the CDR3 is TGTGCCAGCAGTGCTACGGGACTCTCTGGAAACACCATATATTTT. Translated, it gives CASSATGLSGNTIYF.

The rearrangement links TRBV18 to TRBJ1-1; a weak D match, TRBD1 (6 bases). The CDR3 length is 16 residues. V gave up 6 bases and J gave up 2 bases, with 19 bases separating them. The germline V gene has CDR1 KGHSH and CDR2 LQKENI. The CDR3 coding sequence is TGTGCCAGCTCCTTGACCACAGGGCGCACAAACACTGAAGCTTTCTTT. Translation: CASSLTTGRTNTEAFF.

The CDR3 nucleotides read TGTGCCATCAGTGAATCCGGGATCGGGGAGACCCAGTACTTC. Translated, it gives CAISESGIGETQYF. The chain couples TRBV10-3 to TRBJ2-5, with TRBD2 as a possible D gene (5 bases). V was trimmed by 3 bases and J by 5 bases, leaving 13 bases between them. The CDR3 runs to 14 residues. Germline V gene lookup returns CDR1 ENHRY and CDR2 SYGVKD.